This note documents a single T cell receptor (beta chain) sequence. This entry comes from a study of technical replicates of blood from a few donors. Using immunoSEQ multiplex PCR, the repertoire was profiled, and TCRdb retains in-frame clones only, with some absent. The repertoire includes roughly 90,000 clones, about 94% of them detected once, and 0.2% to 0.25% sits in the top ten. The CDR3 consists of 14 residues. Trimming left V 0 bases short and J 4 bases short, with 11 bases between. Germline-derived CDR1 and CDR2 are SGHRS and YFSETQ. Sequenced material: T cells isolated from PBMCs. The sequence derives from a human donor in good health. The rearrangement uses TRBV5-1 and TRBJ2-7; D not certain. CDR3 DNA: TGCGCCAGCAGCTTGGCTCGCGTCCCATACGAGCAGTACTTC. It codes for CASSLARVPYEQYF. The entire variable domain, with the rest obtained from reference TRBV5-1 and TRBJ2-7, is as follows: KAGVTQTPRYLIKTRGQQVTLSCSPISGHRSVSWYQQTPGQGLQFLFEYFSETQRNKGNFPGRFSGRQFSNSRSEMNVSTLELGDSALYLCASSLARVPYEQYFGPGTRLTVT.